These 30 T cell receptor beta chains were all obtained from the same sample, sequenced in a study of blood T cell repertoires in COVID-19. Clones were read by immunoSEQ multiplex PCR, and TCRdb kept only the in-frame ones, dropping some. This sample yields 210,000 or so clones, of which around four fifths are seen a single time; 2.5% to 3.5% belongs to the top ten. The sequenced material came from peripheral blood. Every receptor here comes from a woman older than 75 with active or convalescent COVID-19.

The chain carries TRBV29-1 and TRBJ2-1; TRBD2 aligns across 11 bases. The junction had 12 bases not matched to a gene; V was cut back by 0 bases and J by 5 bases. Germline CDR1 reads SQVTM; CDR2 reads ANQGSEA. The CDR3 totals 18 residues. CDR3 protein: CSVEELRGLAELNNEQFF. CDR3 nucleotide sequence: TGCAGCGTTGAAGAGTTAAGGGGACTAGCGGAGCTTAACAATGAGCAGTTCTTC.

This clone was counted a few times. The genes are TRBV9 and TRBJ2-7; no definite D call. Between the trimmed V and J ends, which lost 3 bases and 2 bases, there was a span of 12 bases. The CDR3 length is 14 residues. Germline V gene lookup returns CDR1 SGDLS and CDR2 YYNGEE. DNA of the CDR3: TGTGCCAGCAGCGCCGGAACTACCCCCTACGAGCAGTACTTC. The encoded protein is CASSAGTTPYEQYF.

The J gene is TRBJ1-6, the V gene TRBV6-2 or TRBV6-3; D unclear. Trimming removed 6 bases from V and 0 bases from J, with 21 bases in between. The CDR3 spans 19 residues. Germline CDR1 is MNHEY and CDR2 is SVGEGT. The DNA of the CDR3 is TGTGCCAGCAGCGCCGGCGGCCCTCATGAGAGCTCCTATAATTCACCCCTCCACTTT. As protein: CASSAGGPHESSYNSPLHF.

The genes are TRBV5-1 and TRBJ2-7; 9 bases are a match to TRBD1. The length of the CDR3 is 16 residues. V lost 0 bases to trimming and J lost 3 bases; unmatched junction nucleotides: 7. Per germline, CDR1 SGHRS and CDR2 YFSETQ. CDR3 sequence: CASSLAEGQGFYEQYF. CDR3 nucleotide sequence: TGCGCCAGCAGCTTGGCCGAGGGACAGGGCTTCTACGAGCAGTACTTC.

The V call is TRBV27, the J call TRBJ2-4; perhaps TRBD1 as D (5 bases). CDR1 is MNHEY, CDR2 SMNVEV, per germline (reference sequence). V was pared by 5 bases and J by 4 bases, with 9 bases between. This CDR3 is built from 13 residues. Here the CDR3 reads CASSPQGKNIQYF. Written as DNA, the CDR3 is TGTGCCAGCAGTCCTCAGGGAAAAAACATTCAGTACTTC.

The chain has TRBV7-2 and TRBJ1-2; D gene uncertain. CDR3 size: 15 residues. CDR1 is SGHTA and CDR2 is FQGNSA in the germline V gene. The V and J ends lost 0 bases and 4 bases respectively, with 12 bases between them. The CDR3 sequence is CASSLASPPGYGYTF. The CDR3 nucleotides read TGTGCCAGCAGCTTAGCAAGTCCGCCGGGCTATGGCTACACCTTC.

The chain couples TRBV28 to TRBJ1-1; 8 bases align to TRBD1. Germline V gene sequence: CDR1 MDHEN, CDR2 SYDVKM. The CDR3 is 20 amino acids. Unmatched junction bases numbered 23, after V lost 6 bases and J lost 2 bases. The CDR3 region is CASRKDRAGARTLINTEAFF. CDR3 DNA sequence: TGTGCCAGCAGGAAGGACAGGGCAGGCGCCCGAACATTGATTAACACTGAAGCTTTCTTT.

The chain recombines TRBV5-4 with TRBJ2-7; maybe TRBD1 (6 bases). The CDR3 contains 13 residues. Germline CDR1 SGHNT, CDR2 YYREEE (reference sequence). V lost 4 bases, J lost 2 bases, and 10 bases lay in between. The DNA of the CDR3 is TGTGCCAGCAGCCCCCAGGGGACCTACGAGCAGTACTTC. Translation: CASSPQGTYEQYF. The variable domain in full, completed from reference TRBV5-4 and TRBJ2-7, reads ETGVTQSPTHLIKTRGQQVTLRCSSQSGHNTVSWYQQALGQGPQFIFQYYREEENGRGNFPPRFSGLQFPNYSSELNVNALELDDSALYLCASSPQGTYEQYFGPGTRLTVT.

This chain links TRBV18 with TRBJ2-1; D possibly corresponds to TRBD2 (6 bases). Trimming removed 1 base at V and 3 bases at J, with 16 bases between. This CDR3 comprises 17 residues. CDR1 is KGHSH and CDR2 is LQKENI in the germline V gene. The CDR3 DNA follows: TGTGCCAGCTCACCACGGGCTGCGGGGACTTTCTACAATGAGCAGTTCTTC. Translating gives CASSPRAAGTFYNEQFF.

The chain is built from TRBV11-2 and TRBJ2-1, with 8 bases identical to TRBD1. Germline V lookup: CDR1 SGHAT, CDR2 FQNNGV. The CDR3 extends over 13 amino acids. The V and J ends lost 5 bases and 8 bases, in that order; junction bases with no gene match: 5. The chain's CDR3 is CASSPDRGYEQFF. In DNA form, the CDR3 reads TGTGCCAGCAGCCCTGACAGGGGCTATGAGCAGTTCTTC.

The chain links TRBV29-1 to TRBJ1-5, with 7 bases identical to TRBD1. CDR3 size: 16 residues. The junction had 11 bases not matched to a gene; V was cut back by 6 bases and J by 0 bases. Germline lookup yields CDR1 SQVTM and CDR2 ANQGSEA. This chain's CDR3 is CSVIQGSPDSNQPQHF. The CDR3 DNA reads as TGCAGCGTGATACAGGGGTCCCCTGATAGCAATCAGCCCCAGCATTTT.

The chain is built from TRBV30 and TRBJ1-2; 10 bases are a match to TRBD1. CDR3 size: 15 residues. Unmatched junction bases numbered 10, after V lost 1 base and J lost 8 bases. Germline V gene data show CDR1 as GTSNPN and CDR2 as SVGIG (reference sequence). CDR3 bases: TGTGCCTGGAGTGACCGGGACAGGGGCCAACGGGGCTACACCTTC. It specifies CAWSDRDRGQRGYTF. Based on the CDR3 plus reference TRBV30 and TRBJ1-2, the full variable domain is SQTIHQWPATLVQPVGSPLSLECTVEGTSNPNLYWYRQAAGRGLQLLFYSVGIGQISSEVPQNLSASRPQDRQFILSSKKLLLSDSGFYLCAWSDRDRGQRGYTFGSGTRLTVV.

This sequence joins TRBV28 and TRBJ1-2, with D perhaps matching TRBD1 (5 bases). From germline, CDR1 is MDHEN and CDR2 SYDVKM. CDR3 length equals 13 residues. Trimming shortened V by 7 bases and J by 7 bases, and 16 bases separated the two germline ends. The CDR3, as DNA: TGTGCCAGCACTCAAGCCCAGGGTGCTGGCTACACCTTC. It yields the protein CASTQAQGAGYTF.

The CDR3 bases are TGTGCCAGCAGCTTAGCACCCAGGGGGTACAATGAGCAGTTCTTC. Translated, it gives CASSLAPRGYNEQFF. The gene calls are TRBV11-2 and TRBJ2-1, with 7 nucleotides matching TRBD1. The junction had 4 bases not matched to a gene; V was cut back by 1 base and J by 4 bases. From germline, CDR1 is SGHAT and CDR2 FQNNGV. There are 15 residues in the CDR3.

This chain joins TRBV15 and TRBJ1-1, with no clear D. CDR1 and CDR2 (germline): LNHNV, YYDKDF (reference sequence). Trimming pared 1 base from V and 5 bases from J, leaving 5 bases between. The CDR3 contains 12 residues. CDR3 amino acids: CATSRGRTEAFF. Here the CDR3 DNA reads TGTGCCACCAGCAGAGGGAGGACTGAAGCTTTCTTT.

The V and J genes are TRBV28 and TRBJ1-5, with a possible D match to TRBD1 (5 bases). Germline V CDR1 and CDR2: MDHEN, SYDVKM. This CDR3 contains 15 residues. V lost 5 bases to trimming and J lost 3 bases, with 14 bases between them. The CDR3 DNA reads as TGTGCCAGCAGTAATGCCTTGGACAACAATCAGCCCCAGCATTTT. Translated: CASSNALDNNQPQHF.

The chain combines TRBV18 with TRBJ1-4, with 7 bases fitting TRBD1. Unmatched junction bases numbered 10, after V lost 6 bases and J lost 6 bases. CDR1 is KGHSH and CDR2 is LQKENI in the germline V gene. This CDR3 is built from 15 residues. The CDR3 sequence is CASSPTGDLYEKLFF. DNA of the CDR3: TGTGCCAGCTCGCCCACAGGGGATCTCTATGAAAAACTGTTTTTT.

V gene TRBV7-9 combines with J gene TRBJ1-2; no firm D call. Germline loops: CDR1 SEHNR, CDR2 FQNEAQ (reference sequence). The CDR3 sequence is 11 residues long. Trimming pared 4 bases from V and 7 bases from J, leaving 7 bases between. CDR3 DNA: TGTGCCAGCAGCTCCGAGATTGGCTACACCTTC. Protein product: CASSSEIGYTF.

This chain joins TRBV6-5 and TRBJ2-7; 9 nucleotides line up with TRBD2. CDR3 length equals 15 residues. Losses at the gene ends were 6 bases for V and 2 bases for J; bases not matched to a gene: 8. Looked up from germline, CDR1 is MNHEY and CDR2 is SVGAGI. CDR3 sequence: CASSDGKRGAYEQYF. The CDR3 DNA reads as TGTGCCAGCAGCGACGGGAAGCGGGGGGCCTACGAGCAGTACTTC.

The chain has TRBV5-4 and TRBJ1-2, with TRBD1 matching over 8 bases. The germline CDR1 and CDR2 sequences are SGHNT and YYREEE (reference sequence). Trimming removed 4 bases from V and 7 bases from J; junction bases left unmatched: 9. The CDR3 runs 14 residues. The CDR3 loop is CASSGWTGLTGYTF. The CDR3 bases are TGTGCCAGCAGCGGGTGGACAGGGCTGACTGGCTACACCTTC.

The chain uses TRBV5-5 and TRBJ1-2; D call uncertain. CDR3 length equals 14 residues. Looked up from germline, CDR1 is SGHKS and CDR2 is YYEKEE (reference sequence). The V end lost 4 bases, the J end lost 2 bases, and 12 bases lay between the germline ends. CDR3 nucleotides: TGTGCCAGCAGCCTGGGAGTGGGCAACTATGGCTACACCTTC. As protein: CASSLGVGNYGYTF.

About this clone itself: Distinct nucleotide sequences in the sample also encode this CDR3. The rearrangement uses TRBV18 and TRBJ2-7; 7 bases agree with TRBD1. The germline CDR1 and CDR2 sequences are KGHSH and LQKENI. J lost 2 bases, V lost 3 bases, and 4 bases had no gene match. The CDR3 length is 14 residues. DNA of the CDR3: TGTGCCAGCTCACCCCCAGGGGGAACCTACGAGCAGTACTTC. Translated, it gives CASSPPGGTYEQYF.

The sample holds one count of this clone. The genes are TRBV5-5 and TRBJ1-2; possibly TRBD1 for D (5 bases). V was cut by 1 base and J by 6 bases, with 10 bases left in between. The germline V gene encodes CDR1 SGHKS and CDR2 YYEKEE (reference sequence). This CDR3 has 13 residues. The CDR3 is CASSLMQGNGYTF. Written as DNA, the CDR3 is TGTGCCAGCAGCTTGATGCAGGGAAATGGCTACACCTTC.

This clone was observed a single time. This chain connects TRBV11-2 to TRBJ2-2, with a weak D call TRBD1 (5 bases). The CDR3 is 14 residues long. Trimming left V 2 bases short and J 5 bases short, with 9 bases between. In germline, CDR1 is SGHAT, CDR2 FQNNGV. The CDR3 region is CASSLLGVTGELFF. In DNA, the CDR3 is TGTGCCAGCAGCTTATTAGGGGTTACCGGGGAGCTGTTTTTT.

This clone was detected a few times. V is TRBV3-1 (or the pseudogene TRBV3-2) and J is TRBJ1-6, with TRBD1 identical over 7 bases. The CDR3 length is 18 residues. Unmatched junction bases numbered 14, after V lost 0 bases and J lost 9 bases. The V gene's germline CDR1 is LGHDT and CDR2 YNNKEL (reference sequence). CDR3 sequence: CASSQDVVPGGLSSPLHF. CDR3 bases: TGTGCCAGCAGCCAAGATGTCGTTCCAGGGGGACTGAGTTCACCCCTCCACTTT.

CDR3 sequence (DNA): TGTGCCAGCAGTTCCTCGACAGGGACGGAGACCCAGTACTTC. It is translated as CASSSSTGTETQYF. The V gene is TRBV28, the J gene TRBJ2-5; 7 nucleotides match TRBD1. Germline V gene sequence: CDR1 MDHEN, CDR2 SYDVKM. This CDR3 is 14 amino acids long. Losses at the gene ends were 4 bases for V and 5 bases for J; bases not matched to a gene: 7.

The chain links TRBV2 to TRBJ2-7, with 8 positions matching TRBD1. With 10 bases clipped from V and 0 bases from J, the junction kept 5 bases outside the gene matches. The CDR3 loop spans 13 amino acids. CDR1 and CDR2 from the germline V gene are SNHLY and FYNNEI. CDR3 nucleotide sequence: TGTGCCACTGGACAGGGCCTCTCCTACGAGCAGTACTTC. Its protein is CATGQGLSYEQYF.

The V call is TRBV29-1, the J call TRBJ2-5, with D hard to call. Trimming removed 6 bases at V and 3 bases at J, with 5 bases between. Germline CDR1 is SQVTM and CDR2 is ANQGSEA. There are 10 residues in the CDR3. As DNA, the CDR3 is TGCAGCGTCCGTAAAGAGACCCAGTACTTC. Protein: CSVRKETQYF.

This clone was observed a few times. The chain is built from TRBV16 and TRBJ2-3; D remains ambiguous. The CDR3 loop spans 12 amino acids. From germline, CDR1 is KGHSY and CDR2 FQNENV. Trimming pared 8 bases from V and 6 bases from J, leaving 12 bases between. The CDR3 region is CASLDSSDTQYF. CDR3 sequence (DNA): TGTGCCAGCTTAGACTCCTCCGATACGCAGTATTTT.

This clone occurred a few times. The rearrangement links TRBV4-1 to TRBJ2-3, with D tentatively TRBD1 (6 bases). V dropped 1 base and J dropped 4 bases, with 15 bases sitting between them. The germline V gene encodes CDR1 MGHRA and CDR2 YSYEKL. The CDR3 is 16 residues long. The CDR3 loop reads CASSQVWGQTSDTQYF. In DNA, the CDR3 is TGCGCCAGCAGCCAAGTGTGGGGGCAGACCTCAGATACGCAGTATTTT.